This entry features one TCR beta chain sequence. The same CDR3 is also encoded by other DNA sequences in this sample. The record originates from a study of T cell responses to AZD1222 COVID-19 vaccine. The V and J ends lost 1 base and 3 bases respectively, with 10 bases between them. This CDR3 is built from 14 residues. CDR1 is LGHDT, CDR2 YNNKEL, per germline (reference sequence). The assay was immunoSEQ multiplex PCR, and TCRdb's table has in-frame clones only and misses some. This table lists some 150,000 clones. The TCR originated in an adult in good health. Specimen: peripheral blood. The J gene is TRBJ2-7, the V gene TRBV3-1 (or the pseudogene TRBV3-2); D remains ambiguous. The CDR3 DNA reads TGTGCCAGCAGCCAAGGCTTGGGCGTCTACGAGCAGTACTTC. This translates into CASSQGLGVYEQYF.